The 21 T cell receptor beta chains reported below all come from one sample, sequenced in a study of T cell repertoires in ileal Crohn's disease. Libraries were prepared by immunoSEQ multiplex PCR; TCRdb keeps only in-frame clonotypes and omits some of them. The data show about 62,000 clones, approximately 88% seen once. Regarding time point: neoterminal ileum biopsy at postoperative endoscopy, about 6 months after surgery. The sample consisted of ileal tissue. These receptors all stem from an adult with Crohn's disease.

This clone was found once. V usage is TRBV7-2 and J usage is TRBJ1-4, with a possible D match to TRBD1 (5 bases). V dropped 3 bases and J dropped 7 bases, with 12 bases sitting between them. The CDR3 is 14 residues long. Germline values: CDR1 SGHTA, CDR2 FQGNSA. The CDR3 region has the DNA TGTGCCAGCAGCTTTGGCGGGGGGAGTGAAAAACTGTTTTTT. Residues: CASSFGGGSEKLFF. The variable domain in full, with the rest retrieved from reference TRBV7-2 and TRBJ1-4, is GAGVSQSPSNKVTEKGKDVELRCDPISGHTALYWYRQSLGQGLEFLIYFQGNSAPDKSGLPSDRFSAERTGGSVSTLTIQRTQQEDSAVYLCASSFGGGSEKLFFGSGTQLSVL.

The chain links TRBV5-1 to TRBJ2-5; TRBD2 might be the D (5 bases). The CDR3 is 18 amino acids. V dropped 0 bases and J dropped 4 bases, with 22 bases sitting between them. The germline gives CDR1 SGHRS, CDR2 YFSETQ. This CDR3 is CASSLGMAERLAGETQYF. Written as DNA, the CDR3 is TGCGCCAGCAGCTTGGGGATGGCCGAGCGACTCGCGGGAGAGACCCAGTACTTC.

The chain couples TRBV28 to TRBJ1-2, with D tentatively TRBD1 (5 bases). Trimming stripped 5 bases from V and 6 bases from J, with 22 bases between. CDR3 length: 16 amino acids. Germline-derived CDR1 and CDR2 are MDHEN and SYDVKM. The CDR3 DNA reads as TGTGCCAGCAGTGGGCATGGACGGCGACGGGGGGATGGCTACACCTTC. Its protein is CASSGHGRRRGDGYTF.

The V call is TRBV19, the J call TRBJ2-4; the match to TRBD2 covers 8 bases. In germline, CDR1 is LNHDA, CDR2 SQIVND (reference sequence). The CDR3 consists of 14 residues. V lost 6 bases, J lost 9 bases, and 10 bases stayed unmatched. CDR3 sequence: CASRGAGGGSIQYF. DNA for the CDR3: TGTGCCAGTAGAGGGGCGGGAGGAGGGAGCATTCAGTACTTC.

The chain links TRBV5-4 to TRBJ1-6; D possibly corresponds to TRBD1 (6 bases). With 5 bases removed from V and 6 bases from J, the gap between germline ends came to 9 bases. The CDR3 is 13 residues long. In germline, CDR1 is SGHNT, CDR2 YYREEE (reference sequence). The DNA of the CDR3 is TGTGCCAGCAGAGGGGGGGCTAATTCACCCCTCCACTTT. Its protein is CASRGGANSPLHF.

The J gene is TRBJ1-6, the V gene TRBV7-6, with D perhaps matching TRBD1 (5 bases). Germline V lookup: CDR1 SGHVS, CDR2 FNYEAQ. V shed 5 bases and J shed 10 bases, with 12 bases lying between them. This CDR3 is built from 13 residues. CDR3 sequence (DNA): TGTGCCAGCAGCCCCAGGGTGGAATCACCCCTCCACTTT. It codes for CASSPRVESPLHF.

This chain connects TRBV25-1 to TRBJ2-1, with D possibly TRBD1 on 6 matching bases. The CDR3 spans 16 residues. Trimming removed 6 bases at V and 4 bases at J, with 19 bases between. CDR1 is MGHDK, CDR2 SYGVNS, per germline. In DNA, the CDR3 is TGTGCCAGCAGCGGACTCCGGACAGAGAAGTACAATGAGCAGTTCTTC. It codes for CASSGLRTEKYNEQFF.

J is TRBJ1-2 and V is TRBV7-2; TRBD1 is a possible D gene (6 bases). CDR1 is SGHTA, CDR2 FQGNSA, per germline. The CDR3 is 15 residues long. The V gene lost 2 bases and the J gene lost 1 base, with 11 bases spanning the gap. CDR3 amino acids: CASSLYPDSNYGYTF. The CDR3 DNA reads TGTGCCAGCAGCTTATACCCGGACAGTAACTATGGCTACACCTTC.

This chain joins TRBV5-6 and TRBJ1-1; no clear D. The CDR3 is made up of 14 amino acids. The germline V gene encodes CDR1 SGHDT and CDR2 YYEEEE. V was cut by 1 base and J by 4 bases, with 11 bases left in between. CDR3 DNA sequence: TGTGCCAGCAGCTTGACTTACTTAGCCACTGAAGCTTTCTTT. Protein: CASSLTYLATEAFF.

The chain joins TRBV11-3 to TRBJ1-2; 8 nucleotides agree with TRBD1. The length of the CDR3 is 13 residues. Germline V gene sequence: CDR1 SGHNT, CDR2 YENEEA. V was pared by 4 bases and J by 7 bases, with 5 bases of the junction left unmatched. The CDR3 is CASSWDRTSGYTF. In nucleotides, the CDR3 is TGTGCCAGCAGCTGGGACAGGACTTCTGGCTACACCTTC.

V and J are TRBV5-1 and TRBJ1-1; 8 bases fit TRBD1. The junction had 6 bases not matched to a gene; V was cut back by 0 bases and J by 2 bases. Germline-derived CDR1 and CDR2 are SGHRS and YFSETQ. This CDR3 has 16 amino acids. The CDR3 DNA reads TGCGCCAGCAGCTTGGGACCGGACAGGGCCAACACTGAAGCTTTCTTT. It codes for CASSLGPDRANTEAFF.

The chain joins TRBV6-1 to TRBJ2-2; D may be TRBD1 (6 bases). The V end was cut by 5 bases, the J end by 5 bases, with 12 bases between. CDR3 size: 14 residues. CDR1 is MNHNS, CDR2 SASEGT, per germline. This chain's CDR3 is CASSQGMRTGELFF. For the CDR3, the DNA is TGTGCCAGCAGTCAGGGGATGCGTACCGGGGAGCTGTTTTTT.

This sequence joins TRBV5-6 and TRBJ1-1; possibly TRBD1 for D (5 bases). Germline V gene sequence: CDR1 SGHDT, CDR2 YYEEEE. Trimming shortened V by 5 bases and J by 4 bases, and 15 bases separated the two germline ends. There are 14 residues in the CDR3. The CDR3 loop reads CASSRRGGITEAFF. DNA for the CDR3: TGTGCCAGCAGTAGACGCGGGGGTATCACTGAAGCTTTCTTT. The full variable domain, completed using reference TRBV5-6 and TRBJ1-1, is DAGVTQSPTHLIKTRGQQVTLRCSPKSGHDTVSWYQQALGQGPQFIFQYYEEEERQRGNFPDRFSGHQFPNYSSELNVNALLLGDSALYLCASSRRGGITEAFFGQGTRLTVV.

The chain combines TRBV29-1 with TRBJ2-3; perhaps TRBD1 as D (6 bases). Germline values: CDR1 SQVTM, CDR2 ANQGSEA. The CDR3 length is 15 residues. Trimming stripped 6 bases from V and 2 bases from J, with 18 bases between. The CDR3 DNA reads TGCAGCGTCGAGGGACCAGGGGCTAACACAGATACGCAGTATTTT. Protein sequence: CSVEGPGANTDTQYF.

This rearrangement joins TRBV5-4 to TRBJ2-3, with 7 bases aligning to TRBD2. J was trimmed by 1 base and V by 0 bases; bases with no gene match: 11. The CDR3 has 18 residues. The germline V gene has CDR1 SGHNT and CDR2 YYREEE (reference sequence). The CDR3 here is CASSLGAGALAGTDTQYF. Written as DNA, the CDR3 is TGTGCCAGCAGCTTGGGGGCGGGAGCCCTAGCTGGCACAGATACGCAGTATTTT.

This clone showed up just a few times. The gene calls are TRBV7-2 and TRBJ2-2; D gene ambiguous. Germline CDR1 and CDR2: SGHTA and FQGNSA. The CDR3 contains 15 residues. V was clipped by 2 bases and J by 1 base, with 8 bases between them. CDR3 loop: CASSLTQLNTGELFF. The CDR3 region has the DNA TGTGCCAGCAGCTTAACACAGTTGAACACCGGGGAGCTGTTTTTT.

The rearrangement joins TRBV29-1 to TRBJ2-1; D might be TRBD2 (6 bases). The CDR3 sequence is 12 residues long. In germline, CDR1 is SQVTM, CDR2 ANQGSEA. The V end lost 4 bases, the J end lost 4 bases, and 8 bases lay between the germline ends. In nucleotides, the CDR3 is TGCAGCGTTGGCGGGGTGTACAATGAGCAGTTCTTC. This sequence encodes CSVGGVYNEQFF.

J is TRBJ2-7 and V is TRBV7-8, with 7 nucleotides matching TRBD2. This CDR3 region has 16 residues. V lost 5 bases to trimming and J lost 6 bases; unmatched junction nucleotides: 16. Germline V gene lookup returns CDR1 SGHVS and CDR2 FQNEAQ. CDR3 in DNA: TGTGCCAGCAGCGTCGGGGGAGCTAGCGGTAAGAGCGAGCAGTACTTC. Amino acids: CASSVGGASGKSEQYF.

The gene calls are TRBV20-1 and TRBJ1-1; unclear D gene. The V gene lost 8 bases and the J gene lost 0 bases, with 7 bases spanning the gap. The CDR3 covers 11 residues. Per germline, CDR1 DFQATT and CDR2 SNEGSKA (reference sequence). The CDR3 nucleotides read TGCAGTACCTATATGAACACTGAAGCTTTCTTT. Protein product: CSTYMNTEAFF.

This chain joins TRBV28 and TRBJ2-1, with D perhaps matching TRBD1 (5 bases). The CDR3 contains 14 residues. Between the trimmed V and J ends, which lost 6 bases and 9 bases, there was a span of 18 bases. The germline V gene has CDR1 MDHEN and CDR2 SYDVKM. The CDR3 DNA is TGTGCCAGCAGCCCCGGCCGGCAGGGCGGTGAGCAGTTCTTC. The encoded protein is CASSPGRQGGEQFF.

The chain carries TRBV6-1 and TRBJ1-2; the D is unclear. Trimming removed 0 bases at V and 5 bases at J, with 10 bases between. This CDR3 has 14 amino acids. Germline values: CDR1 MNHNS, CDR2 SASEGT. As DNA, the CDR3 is TGTGCCAGCAGTGAAGCGTGTAGTCGGTATGGCTACACCTTC. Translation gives CASSEACSRYGYTF.